Below, 15 T cell receptor beta chains from the same sample are listed, as sequenced in a study of patients and donors after allogeneic stem cell transplantation. One entry per CDR3 protein results from TCRdb running MiXCR on the RT-PCR reads. Altogether under 200,000 distinct CDR3 sequences are present, approximately 24% being singletons, with the ten largest covering 20% to 30%. The source material was blood, either unsorted or a sorted T cell fraction (not recorded which). All receptors come from a human donor who was either an allogeneic HSCT recipient or a stem cell or donor lymphocyte infusion donor (not recorded which). It is not recorded whose cells these are; they may come from a transplant donor.

In this sample, this clonotype turned up a few times. The rearrangement uses TRBV5-1 and TRBJ2-1, with no clear D. Germline CDR1 is SGHRS and CDR2 is YFSETQ. Trimming cost V 4 bases and J 0 bases, with 11 bases left between them. The CDR3 has 15 amino acids. Here the CDR3 reads CASSPYGSSYNEQFF. CDR3 DNA sequence: TGCGCCAGCAGCCCTTACGGCAGCTCCTACAATGAGCAGTTCTTC.

This clonotype was counted a few times. The chain combines TRBV5-1 with TRBJ1-2, with 8 bases that match TRBD1. The CDR3 loop spans 15 amino acids. Trimming took 3 bases from V and 2 from J; bases not matched to a gene: 6. Germline-derived CDR1 and CDR2 are SGHRS and YFSETQ. DNA of the CDR3: TGCGCCAGCAGCTGGGACAGGCCGACCAACTATGGCTACACCTTC. This sequence encodes CASSWDRPTNYGYTF.

This clonotype was observed a handful of times. The V call is TRBV7-2, the J call TRBJ2-3, with 7 nucleotides matching TRBD2. Trimming at V came to 4 bases and at J to 2 bases, leaving 6 bases not matched to a gene. The CDR3 sequence is 15 residues long. Germline V lookup: CDR1 SGHTA, CDR2 FQGNSA. The CDR3 DNA follows: TGTGCCAGCAGCTCCCAGCGGGGATCCACAGATACGCAGTATTTT. Encoded protein: CASSSQRGSTDTQYF. The full variable domain, rest sourced from reference TRBV7-2 and TRBJ2-3, is GAGVSQSPSNKVTEKGKDVELRCDPISGHTALYWYRQSLGQGLEFLIYFQGNSAPDKSGLPSDRFSAERTGGSVSTLTIQRTQQEDSAVYLCASSSQRGSTDTQYFGPGTRLTVL.

This sequence joins TRBV12-3 or TRBV12-4 and TRBJ2-1; 8 nucleotides align to TRBD2. The trim removed 4 bases at V and 8 bases at J, leaving 4 bases unmatched. CDR3 length: 13 amino acids. The CDR3 DNA reads TGTGCCAGCAGTTCCCGACTAGCGTATGAGCAGTTCTTC. Encoded protein: CASSSRLAYEQFF.

This clonotype showed up just a few times. This chain joins TRBV14 and TRBJ2-5; D call uncertain. This CDR3 is 15 amino acids long. Germline V gene lookup returns CDR1 SGHDN and CDR2 FVKESK. The V and J ends lost 0 bases and 1 base respectively, with 9 bases between them. The CDR3 DNA sequence: TGTGCCAGCAGCCAAGATATTAGACTCCAAGAGACCCAGTACTTC. Translating it yields CASSQDIRLQETQYF.

This clonotype was detected only a few times. V usage is TRBV5-1 and J usage is TRBJ2-3, with TRBD1 as a possible D gene (6 bases). V was pared by 3 bases and J by 5 bases, with 16 bases between. There are 15 residues in the CDR3. The germline V gene has CDR1 SGHRS and CDR2 YFSETQ. The CDR3 here is CASSSGTTGGDTQYF. Here the CDR3 DNA reads TGCGCCAGCAGCTCCGGGACAACTGGCGGAGATACGCAGTATTTT.

This clonotype was seen a few times. This chain links TRBV7-9 with TRBJ1-1; 7 nucleotides agree with TRBD1. This CDR3 spans 12 amino acids. CDR1 is SEHNR and CDR2 is FQNEAQ in the germline V gene (reference sequence). Trimming took 6 bases from V and 10 from J; bases not matched to a gene: 8. The CDR3 reads CASRQGQLAAFF. CDR3 coding DNA: TGTGCCAGCAGACAGGGGCAATTGGCAGCTTTCTTT. The full variable domain, its missing parts supplied by reference TRBV7-9 and TRBJ1-1, is DTGVSQNPRHKITKRGQNVTFRCDPISEHNRLYWYRQTLGQGPEFLTYFQNEAQLEKSRLLSDRFSAERPKGSFSTLEIQRTEQGDSAMYLCASRQGQLAAFFGQGTRLTVV.

This clonotype has ten or more counts. V usage is TRBV5-1 and J usage is TRBJ1-2, with 10 nucleotides matching TRBD1. Germline V gene sequence: CDR1 SGHRS, CDR2 YFSETQ. With V trimmed by 2 bases and J by 8 bases, 6 bases remained unmatched. This CDR3 comprises 14 residues. CDR3 loop: CASSFGTGADGYTF. The CDR3 nucleotides are TGCGCCAGCAGCTTTGGGACAGGGGCCGACGGCTACACCTTC.

This clonotype was detected only a few times. The genes are TRBV20-1 and TRBJ1-4, with D possibly TRBD1 on 6 matching bases. The CDR3 runs 15 residues. The ends were cut back, 4 bases at V and 0 bases at J, with 12 bases in the middle. CDR1 and CDR2 (germline): DFQATT, SNEGSKA (reference sequence). The CDR3 sequence: CSATRGDATNEKLFF. The CDR3 coding sequence is TGCAGTGCTACCAGGGGCGACGCAACTAATGAAAAACTGTTTTTT.

The chain is built from TRBV14 and TRBJ2-1; D remains ambiguous. The CDR3 runs to 14 residues. Between the trimmed V and J ends, which lost 1 base and 8 bases, there was a span of 12 bases. Germline lookup yields CDR1 SGHDN and CDR2 FVKESK. CDR3 DNA: TGTGCCAGCAGCCAAGGGCTCTTTCTTGATGAGCAGTTCTTC. It is translated as CASSQGLFLDEQFF.

This clonotype was seen a few times. This chain links TRBV19 with TRBJ1-1; 7 bases line up with TRBD1. CDR1 and CDR2 (germline): LNHDA, SQIVND (reference sequence). CDR3 length equals 18 residues. With V trimmed by 0 bases and J by 0 bases, 10 bases remained unmatched. CDR3 DNA: TGTGCCAGTAGTATAGATTATCGGGACAGACTCATGAACACTGAAGCTTTCTTT. Amino acid sequence: CASSIDYRDRLMNTEAFF.

This clonotype has just a few counts. The rearrangement uses TRBV19 and TRBJ1-2, with 7 bases matching TRBD1. CDR1 LNHDA and CDR2 SQIVND come from the germline V gene (reference sequence). V shed 2 bases and J 3 bases; nucleotides not matched to a gene: 9. The CDR3 extends over 16 amino acids. The CDR3 reads CASSINRARGDYGYTF. The CDR3 DNA sequence: TGTGCCAGTAGTATAAATCGGGCCAGGGGGGACTATGGCTACACCTTC. The variable domain in full, with the rest retrieved from reference TRBV19 and TRBJ1-2, is DGGITQSPKYLFRKEGQNVTLSCEQNLNHDAMYWYRQDPGQGLRLIYYSQIVNDFQKGDIAEGYSVSREKKESFPLTVTSAQKNPTAFYLCASSINRARGDYGYTFGSGTRLTVV.

This rearrangement joins TRBV29-1 to TRBJ2-5; D remains unclear. The ends were cut back, 3 bases at V and 5 bases at J, with 4 bases in the middle. The CDR3 spans 10 residues. Germline V gives CDR1 SQVTM, CDR2 ANQGSEA. In DNA form, the CDR3 reads TGCAGCGTTGATGTGGAGACCCAGTACTTC. Protein sequence: CSVDVETQYF.

In this sample, this clonotype turned up a few times. The chain combines TRBV5-6 with TRBJ2-1, with a weak D call TRBD2 (6 bases). The V end was cut by 2 bases, the J end by 5 bases, with 11 bases between. CDR3 length equals 14 residues. CDR1 and CDR2 (germline): SGHDT, YYEEEE. CDR3 region: CASSFGGLNNEQFF. CDR3 in DNA: TGTGCCAGCAGCTTCGGAGGGTTGAACAATGAGCAGTTCTTC.

This clonotype was seen only a few times. J is TRBJ1-2 and V is TRBV6-5; 9 bases agree with TRBD1. The V gene's germline CDR1 is MNHEY and CDR2 SVGAGI. The CDR3 loop spans 15 amino acids. Trimming took 7 bases from V and 3 from J; bases not matched to a gene: 9. The chain's CDR3 is CASTKRDREYYGYTF. Written as DNA, the CDR3 is TGTGCCAGCACCAAAAGGGACAGGGAATACTATGGCTACACCTTC.